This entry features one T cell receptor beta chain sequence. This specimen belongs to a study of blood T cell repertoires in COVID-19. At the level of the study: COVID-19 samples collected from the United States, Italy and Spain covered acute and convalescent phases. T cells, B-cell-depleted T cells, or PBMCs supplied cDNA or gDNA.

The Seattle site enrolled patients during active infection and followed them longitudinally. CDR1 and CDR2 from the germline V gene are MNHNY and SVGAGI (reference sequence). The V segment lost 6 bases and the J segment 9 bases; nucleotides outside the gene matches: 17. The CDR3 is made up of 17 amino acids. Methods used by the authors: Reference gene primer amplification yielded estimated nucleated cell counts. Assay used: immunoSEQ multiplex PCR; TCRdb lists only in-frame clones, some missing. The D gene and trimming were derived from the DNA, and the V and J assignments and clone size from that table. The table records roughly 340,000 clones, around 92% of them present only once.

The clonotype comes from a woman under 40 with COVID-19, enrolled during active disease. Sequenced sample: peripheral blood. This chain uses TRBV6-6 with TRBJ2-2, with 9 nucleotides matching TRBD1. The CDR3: CASRRLGQGRGSRELFF. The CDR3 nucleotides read TGTGCCAGCAGACGACTAGGACAGGGGAGAGGCAGCCGGGAGCTGTTTTTT.